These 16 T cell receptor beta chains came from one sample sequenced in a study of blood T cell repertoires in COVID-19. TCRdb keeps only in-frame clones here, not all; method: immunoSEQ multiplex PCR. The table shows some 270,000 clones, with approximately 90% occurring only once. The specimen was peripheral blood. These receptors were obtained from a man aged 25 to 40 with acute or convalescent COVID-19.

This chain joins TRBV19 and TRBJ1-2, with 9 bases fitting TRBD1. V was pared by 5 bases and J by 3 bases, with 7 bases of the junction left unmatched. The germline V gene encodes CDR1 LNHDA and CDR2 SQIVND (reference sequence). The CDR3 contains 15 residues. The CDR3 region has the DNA TGTGCCAGTAGTCTCGGACAGGGGTTGGACTATGGCTACACCTTC. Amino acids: CASSLGQGLDYGYTF. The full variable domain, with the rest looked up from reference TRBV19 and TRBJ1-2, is DGGITQSPKYLFRKEGQNVTLSCEQNLNHDAMYWYRQDPGQGLRLIYYSQIVNDFQKGDIAEGYSVSREKKESFPLTVTSAQKNPTAFYLCASSLGQGLDYGYTFGSGTRLTVV.

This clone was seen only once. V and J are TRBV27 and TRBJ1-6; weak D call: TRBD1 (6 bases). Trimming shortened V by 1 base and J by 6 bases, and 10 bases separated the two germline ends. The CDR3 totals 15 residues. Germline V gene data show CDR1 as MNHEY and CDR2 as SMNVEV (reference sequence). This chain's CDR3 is CASSLFDRPNSPLHF. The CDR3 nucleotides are TGTGCCAGCAGTTTATTCGACAGGCCTAATTCACCCCTCCACTTT.

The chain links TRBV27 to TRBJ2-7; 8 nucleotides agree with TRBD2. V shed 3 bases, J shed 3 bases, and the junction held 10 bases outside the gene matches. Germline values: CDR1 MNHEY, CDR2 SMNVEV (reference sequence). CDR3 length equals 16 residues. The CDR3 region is CASSLGAGDGNYEQYF. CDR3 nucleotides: TGTGCCAGCAGTTTGGGAGCGGGAGACGGGAACTACGAGCAGTACTTC.

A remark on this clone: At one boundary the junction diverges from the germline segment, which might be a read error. The CDR3 here is CASSGLRLFPIF. CDR3 nucleotide sequence: TGTGCCAGCAGTGGCCTCCGTCTTTTCCCCATTTTC. V is TRBV28 and J is TRBJ2-7; no reliable D call. CDR3 length equals 12 residues. Germline V gives CDR1 MDHEN, CDR2 SYDVKM.

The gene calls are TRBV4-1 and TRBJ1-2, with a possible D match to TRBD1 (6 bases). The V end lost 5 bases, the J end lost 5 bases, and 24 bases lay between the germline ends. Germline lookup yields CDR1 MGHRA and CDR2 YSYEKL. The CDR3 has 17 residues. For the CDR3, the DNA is TGCGCCAGCAGCTCCCCCCGTCCGGGACCAAGGGGGTATGGCTACACCTTC. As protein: CASSSPRPGPRGYGYTF.

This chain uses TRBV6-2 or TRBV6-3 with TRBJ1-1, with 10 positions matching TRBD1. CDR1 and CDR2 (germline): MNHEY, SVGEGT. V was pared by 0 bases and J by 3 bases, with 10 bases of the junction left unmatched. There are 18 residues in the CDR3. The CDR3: CASSYSPETGGADTEAFF. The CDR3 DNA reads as TGTGCCAGCAGTTACTCCCCCGAGACAGGGGGCGCAGACACTGAAGCTTTCTTT.

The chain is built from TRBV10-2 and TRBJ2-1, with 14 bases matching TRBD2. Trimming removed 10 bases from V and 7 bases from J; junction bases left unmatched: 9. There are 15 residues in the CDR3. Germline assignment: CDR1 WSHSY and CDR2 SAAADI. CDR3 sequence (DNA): TGCGCCACCAGACTAGCGGGAGGGCCAGGGAATGAGCAGTTCTTC. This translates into CATRLAGGPGNEQFF.

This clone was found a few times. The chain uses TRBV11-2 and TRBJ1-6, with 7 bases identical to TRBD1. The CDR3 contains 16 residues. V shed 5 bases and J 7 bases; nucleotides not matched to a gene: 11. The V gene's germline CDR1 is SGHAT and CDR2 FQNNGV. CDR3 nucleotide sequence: TGTGCCAGCAGCCCGCCAAGGGACAGAAGAAATTCACCCCTCCACTTT. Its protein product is CASSPPRDRRNSPLHF.

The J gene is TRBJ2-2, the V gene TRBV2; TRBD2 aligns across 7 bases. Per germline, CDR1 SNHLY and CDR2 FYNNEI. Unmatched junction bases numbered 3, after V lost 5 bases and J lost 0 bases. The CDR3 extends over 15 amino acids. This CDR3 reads CASSLLAANTGELFF. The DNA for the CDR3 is TGTGCCAGCAGTCTCCTAGCGGCGAACACCGGGGAGCTGTTTTTT.

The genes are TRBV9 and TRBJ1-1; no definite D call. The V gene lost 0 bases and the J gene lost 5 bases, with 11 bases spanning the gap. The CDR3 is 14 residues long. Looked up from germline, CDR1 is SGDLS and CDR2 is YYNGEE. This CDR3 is CASSVEGVGTEAFF. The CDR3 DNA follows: TGTGCCAGCAGCGTAGAGGGAGTCGGAACTGAAGCTTTCTTT. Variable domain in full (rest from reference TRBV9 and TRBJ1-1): DSGVTQTPKHLITATGQRVTLRCSPRSGDLSVYWYQQSLDQGLQFLIQYYNGEERAKGNILERFSAQQFPDLHSELNLSSLELGDSALYFCASSVEGVGTEAFFGQGTRLTVV.

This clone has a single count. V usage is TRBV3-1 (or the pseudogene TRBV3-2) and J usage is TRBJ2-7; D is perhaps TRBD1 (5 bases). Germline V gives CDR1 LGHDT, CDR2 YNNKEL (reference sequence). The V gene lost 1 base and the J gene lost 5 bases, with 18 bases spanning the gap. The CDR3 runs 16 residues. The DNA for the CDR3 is TGTGCCAGCAGCCAAGGGGGCCCCCGTGGGTTCGACGAGCAGTACTTC. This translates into CASSQGGPRGFDEQYF.

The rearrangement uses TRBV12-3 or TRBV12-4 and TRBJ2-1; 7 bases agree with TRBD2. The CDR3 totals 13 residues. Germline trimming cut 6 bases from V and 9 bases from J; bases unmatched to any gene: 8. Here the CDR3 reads CASSRGGYPEQFF. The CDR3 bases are TGTGCCAGCAGCCGCGGGGGTTACCCTGAGCAGTTCTTC.

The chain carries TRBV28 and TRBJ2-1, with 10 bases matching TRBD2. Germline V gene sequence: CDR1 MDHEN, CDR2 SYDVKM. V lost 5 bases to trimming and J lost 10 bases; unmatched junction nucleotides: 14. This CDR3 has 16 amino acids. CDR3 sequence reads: CASSPKAGGPSKEQFF. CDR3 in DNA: TGTGCCAGCAGTCCTAAAGCGGGAGGGCCGTCGAAAGAGCAGTTCTTC.

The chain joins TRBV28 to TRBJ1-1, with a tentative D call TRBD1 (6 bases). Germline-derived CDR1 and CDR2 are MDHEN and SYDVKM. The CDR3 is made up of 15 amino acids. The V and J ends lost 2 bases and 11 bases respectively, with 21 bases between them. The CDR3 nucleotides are TGTGCCAGCAGTTTAAGGGCCGGGACACGACGCGATGCTTTCTTT. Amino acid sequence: CASSLRAGTRRDAFF.

The CDR3 nucleotides are TGTGCCAGCAGTTTAACCCCCCAGACAGGGGTTTATGGCTACACCTTC. Translated, it gives CASSLTPQTGVYGYTF. J is TRBJ1-2 and V is TRBV27; 8 nucleotides agree with TRBD1. This CDR3 spans 16 amino acids. Germline V lookup: CDR1 MNHEY, CDR2 SMNVEV (reference sequence). V lost 2 bases and J lost 5; bases outside the gene matches: 10.

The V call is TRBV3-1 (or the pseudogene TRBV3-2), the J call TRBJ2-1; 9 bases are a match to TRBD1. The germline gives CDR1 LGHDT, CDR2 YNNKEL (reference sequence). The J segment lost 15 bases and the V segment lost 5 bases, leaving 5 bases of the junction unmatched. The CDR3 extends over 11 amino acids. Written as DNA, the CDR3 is TGTGCCAGCAGCTCCGGGACAGGGTTGTTCTTC. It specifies CASSSGTGLFF.